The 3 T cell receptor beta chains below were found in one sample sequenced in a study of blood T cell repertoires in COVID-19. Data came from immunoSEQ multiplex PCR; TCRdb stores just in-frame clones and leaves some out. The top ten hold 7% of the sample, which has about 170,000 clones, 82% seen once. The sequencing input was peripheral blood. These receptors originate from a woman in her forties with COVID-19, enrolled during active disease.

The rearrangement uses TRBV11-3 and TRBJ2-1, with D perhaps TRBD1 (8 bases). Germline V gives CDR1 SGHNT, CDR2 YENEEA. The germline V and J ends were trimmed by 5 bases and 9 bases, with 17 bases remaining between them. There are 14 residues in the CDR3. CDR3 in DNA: TGTGCCAGCAGCGAGAACAGGGGGAGGGTTGAGCAGTTCTTC. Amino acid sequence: CASSENRGRVEQFF.

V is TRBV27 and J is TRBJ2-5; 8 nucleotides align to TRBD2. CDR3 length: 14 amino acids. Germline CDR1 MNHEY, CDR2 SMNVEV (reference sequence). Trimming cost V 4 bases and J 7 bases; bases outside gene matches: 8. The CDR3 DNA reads TGTGCCAGCAGTTCCTATAGCGGGGTAGGGACCCAGTACTTC. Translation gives CASSSYSGVGTQYF.

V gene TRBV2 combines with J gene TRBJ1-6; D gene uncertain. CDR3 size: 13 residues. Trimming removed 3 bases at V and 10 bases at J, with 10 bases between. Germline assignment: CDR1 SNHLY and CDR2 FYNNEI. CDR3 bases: TGTGCCAGCAGTGACGGGTCCCGGTCACCCCTCCACTTT. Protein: CASSDGSRSPLHF. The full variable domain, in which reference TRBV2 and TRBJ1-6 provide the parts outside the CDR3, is EPEVTQTPSHQVTQMGQEVILRCVPISNHLYFYWYRQILGQKVEFLVSFYNNEISEKSEIFDDQFSVERPDGSNFTLKIRSTKLEDSAMYFCASSDGSRSPLHFGNGTRLTVT.